Below, one T cell receptor beta chain is given with its context. This clone was observed a single time. It lacks a known antigen. It has no much larger one-base neighbor in the sample; base qualities were not kept. The treatment or condition label, read with the paper, signifies: around 19 received Ad26.COV2.S at low or high dose, single or two shots; roughly five received placebo; per-sample allocation not given. Repertoires of vaccine and placebo recipients were sequenced from samples collected on day 63 after the first injection. In Cohort 1b, roughly 26 adults aged 18-55 years were enrolled at a single site in Boston, USA, between 29 July and 7 August 2020. Ad26.COV2.S was a replication-incompetent adenovirus type 26 vector that expressed a prefusion-stabilized SARS-CoV-2 spike protein derived from the original Wuhan strain. The immunoSEQ Assay was used to sequence TCRbeta CDR3 regions. After extraction, genomic DNA underwent amplification by bias-controlled multiplex PCR, followed by high-throughput sequencing. As for how the authors treated the data: Collapsing and filtering of sequences were performed to quantify the absolute abundance of each unique TCRbeta CDR3 region. T cell fraction was estimated by normalizing TCRbeta template counts to usable DNA, which was measured by amplifying reference genes present in all nucleated cells. Repertoire TCRs were annotated as SARS-CoV-2-specific by exact matching of V gene, CDR3 amino acid sequence and J gene to a known reactive TCR set. The reference SARS-CoV-2 TCR set was derived from MIRA and filtered for enrichment in COVID-19-positive ImmuneCODE repertoires, a step that removed public or cross-reactive TCRs. Using the MIRA antigens, annotated TCRs were further analysed by specific ORF or by position within an ORF. Depth was the summed frequency of annotated unique rearrangements, while breadth was defined as annotated unique rearrangements over total unique productive rearrangements. Two-sided Wilcoxon rank-sum tests were applied when comparing TCR breadth between groups. The table comes from immuneACCESS by way of TCRdb, which keeps in-frame sequences with V and J called. Part of the clones is missing from these tables; in studies checked, under half for an unresolved V gene and the rest for unknown reasons. V and J calls and clone size come straight from that table; D and trimming were deduced from the DNA. The sample table lists hundreds of thousands of clones, roughly 90% of them with a count of one. Jointly, the top ten make up roughly 1.5% of the sample.

The record originates from a study of Ad26.COV2.S vaccination and SARS-CoV-2 variants (TCRdb year 2021). General notes on the study: Vaccine-arm donors were drawn from COV1001, a multicentre, randomized, double-blind, placebo-controlled phase I-IIa trial of Ad26.COV2.S in healthy adults. TCRbeta repertoire sequencing was used to assess the specificity and breadth of SARS-CoV-2-reactive T cell receptors after Ad26.COV2.S vaccination. Ad26.COV2.S was administered intramuscularly at 5 x 10^10 or 1 x 10^11 viral particles, either as a single shot or as two shots given 56 days apart. Trial participants were randomized into five groups of five, in which low-dose or high-dose Ad26.COV2.S was given once or twice, or placebo was given on both occasions. Investigators remained blinded to trial group allocation during experiments and outcome assessment. A total of approximately 30 samples were included in the TCR-sequenced set, comprising around 19 Ad26.COV2.S vaccine recipients, 5 placebo recipients and 8 SARS-CoV-2 convalescent individuals. Results and caveats for the whole study, not just this receptor: Comparable non-spike TCR breadth was observed between vaccine and placebo recipients, consistent with only spike being contained in the vaccine. The study was not powered to compare responses between vaccine doses or regimens. Compared with placebo recipients, Ad26.COV2.S recipients showed higher spike-specific TCR breadth (P = 0.0014). It was noted by the authors that total T cell responses may have been underestimated by the TCR breadth and depth analyses. Substantial breadth of spike-specific CD8+ and CD4+ T cell responses was reported after vaccination.

At the junction V is shortened by 6 bases and J by 7 bases; bases outside the gene matches: 7. The CDR3, from cysteine to phenylalanine, totals 13 residues. Only the CDR3 DNA stays, 39 bases, in frame from base 1. Via the germline V gene, CDR1 is SGHTA and CDR2 FQGNSA. Sequences were derived from peripheral blood, sampled in a trial of Ad26.COV2.S vaccine versus placebo. This chain is built from TRBV7-2 and TRBJ2-5; 8 central bases correspond to TRBD2. The clonotype was recovered from a person between 18 and 65 years old who received the Ad26.COV2.S COVID-19 vaccine or a placebo. The bases are TGTGCCAGCAGTCTAAGCGGGAGAGGGACCCAGTACTTC. This encodes CASSLSGRGTQYF.